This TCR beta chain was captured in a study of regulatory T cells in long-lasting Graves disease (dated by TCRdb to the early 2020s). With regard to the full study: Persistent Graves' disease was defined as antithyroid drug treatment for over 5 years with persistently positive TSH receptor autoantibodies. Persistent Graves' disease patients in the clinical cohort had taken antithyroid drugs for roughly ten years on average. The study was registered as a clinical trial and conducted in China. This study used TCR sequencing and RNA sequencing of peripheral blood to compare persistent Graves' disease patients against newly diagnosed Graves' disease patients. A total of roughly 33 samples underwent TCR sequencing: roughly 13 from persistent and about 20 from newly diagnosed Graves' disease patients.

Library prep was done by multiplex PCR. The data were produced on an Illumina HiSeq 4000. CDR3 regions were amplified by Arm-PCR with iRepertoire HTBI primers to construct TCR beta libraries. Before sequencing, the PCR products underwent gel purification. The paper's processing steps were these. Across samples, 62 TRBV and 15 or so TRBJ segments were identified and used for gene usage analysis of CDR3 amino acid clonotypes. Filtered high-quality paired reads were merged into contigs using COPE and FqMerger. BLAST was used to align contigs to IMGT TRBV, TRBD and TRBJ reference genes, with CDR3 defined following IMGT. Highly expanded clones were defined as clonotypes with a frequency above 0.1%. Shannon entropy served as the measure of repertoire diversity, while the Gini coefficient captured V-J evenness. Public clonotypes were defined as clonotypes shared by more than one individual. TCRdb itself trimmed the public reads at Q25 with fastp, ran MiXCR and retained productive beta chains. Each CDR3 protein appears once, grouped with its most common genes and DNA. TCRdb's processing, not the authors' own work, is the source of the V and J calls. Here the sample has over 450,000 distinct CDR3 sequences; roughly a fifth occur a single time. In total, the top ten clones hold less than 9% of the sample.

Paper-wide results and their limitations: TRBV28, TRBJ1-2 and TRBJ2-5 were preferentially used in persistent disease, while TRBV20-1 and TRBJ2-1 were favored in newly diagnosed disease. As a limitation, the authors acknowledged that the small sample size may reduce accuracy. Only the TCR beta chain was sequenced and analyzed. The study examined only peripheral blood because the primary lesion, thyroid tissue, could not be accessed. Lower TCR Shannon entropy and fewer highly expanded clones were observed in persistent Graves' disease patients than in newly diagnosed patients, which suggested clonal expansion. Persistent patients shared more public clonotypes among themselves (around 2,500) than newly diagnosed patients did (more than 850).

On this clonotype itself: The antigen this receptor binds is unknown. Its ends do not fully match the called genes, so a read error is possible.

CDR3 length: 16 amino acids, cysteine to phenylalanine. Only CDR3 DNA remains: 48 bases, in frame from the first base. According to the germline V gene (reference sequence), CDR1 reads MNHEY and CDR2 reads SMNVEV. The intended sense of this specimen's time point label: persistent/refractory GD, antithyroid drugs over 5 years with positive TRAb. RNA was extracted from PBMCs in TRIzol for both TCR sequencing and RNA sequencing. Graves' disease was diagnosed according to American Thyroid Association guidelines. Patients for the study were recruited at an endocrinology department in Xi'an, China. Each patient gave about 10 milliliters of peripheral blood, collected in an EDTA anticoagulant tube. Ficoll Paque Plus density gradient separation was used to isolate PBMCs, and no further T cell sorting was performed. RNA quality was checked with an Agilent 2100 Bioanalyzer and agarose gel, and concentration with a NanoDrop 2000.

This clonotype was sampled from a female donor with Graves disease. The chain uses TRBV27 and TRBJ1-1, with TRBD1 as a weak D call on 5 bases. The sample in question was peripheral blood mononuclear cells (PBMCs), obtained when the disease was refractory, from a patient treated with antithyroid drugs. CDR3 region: CAGSYQGLTIGTEAFF. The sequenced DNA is TGTGCCGGCAGTTACCAGGGACTGACGATAGGCACTGAAGCTTTCTTT.